This T cell receptor (beta chain) was retrieved from a study of blood T cells in healthy people across ages. Germline loops: CDR1 DFQATT, CDR2 SNEGSKA (reference sequence). The CDR3 has 17 amino acids. Through a sample-barcoded 5' primer and a J-beta primer mix, a second PCR was run for roughly 6 to 11 cycles. One entry per CDR3 protein results from TCRdb running MiXCR on the 5' RACE reads. This table has hundreds of thousands of distinct CDR3 sequences, over 40% appearing once. This TCR was recovered from a woman older than 75 in good health. V is TRBV20-1 and J is TRBJ2-5; 8 bases are a match to TRBD1. The tail of the sequence fits TRBJ2-4 better, so the J call may be wrong. The sample comprised blood. The CDR3 sequence is CSARDRSGGWSSNIQYF. CDR3 DNA: TGCAGTGCTAGAGATCGGTCAGGGGGCTGGTCTTCGAACATTCAGTACTTC.